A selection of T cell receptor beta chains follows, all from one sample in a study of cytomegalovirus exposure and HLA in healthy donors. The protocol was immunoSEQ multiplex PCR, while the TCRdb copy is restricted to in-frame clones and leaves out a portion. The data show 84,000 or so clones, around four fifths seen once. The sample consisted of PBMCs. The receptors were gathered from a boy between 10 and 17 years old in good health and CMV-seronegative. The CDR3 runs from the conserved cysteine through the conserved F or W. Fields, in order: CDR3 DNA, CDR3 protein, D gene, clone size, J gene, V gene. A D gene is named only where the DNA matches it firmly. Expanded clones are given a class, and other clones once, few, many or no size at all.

cdr3_nt: TGTGCCAGCAGGACTATGACAGGGCCCTACGAGCAGTACTTC
cdr3_aa: CASRTMTGPYEQYF
d_call: TRBD1
clone_size: .
j_call: TRBJ2-7
v_call: TRBV2

cdr3_nt: TGTGCCAGCAGCTCCCCCCCCGGGACTAGCGGGGGATCCTACGAGCAGTACTTC
cdr3_aa: CASSSPPGTSGGSYEQYF
d_call: TRBD2
clone_size: .
j_call: TRBJ2-7
v_call: TRBV7-8

cdr3_nt: TGTGCCAGCAGCCAACTCGGTCTGGGCACAGATACGCAGTATTTT
cdr3_aa: CASSQLGLGTDTQYF
d_call: .
clone_size: .
j_call: TRBJ2-3
v_call: TRBV14

cdr3_nt: TGTGCCAGCAGCTTAGGGGGACAGGGTTACGAGCAGTACTTC
cdr3_aa: CASSLGGQGYEQYF
d_call: TRBD1
clone_size: .
j_call: TRBJ2-7
v_call: TRBV7-2

cdr3_nt: TGTGCCACCAGCAGCGAACAGGGGGTCGCCTACGAGCAGTACTTC
cdr3_aa: CATSSEQGVAYEQYF
d_call: TRBD1
clone_size: .
j_call: TRBJ2-7
v_call: TRBV15

cdr3_nt: TGCGCCAGCAGCCAAGGCCCGGGACAGGGGAGCCTCGAGCAGTACTTC
cdr3_aa: CASSQGPGQGSLEQYF
d_call: TRBD1
clone_size: .
j_call: TRBJ2-7
v_call: TRBV4-1

cdr3_nt: TGTGCCAGCAGCTTAGAGGGGGCTTCAGGTGGCTACACCTTC
cdr3_aa: CASSLEGASGGYTF
d_call: TRBD1
clone_size: .
j_call: TRBJ1-2
v_call: TRBV7-2

cdr3_nt: TGTGCCAGCAAAAAGACAGGGAACACTGAAGCTTTCTTT
cdr3_aa: CASKKTGNTEAFF
d_call: .
clone_size: .
j_call: TRBJ1-1
v_call: TRBV27

cdr3_nt: TGTGCCAGCTCACCACCGGCTAGCGGGAGTCACGAGCAGTACTTC
cdr3_aa: CASSPPASGSHEQYF
d_call: TRBD2
clone_size: once
j_call: TRBJ2-7
v_call: TRBV18

cdr3_nt: TGTGCCAGCAGTGAATGGGGCAGGACGAACACTGAAGCTTTCTTT
cdr3_aa: CASSEWGRTNTEAFF
d_call: .
clone_size: .
j_call: TRBJ1-1
v_call: TRBV6-1

cdr3_nt: TGTGCCAGCAGACGACCGGGACAGCGCCTCTATGGCTACACCTTC
cdr3_aa: CASRRPGQRLYGYTF
d_call: TRBD1
clone_size: .
j_call: TRBJ1-2
v_call: TRBV28

cdr3_nt: TGTGCCAGCAGCTCTCGACAGTCTGAAAAACTGTTTTTT
cdr3_aa: CASSSRQSEKLFF
d_call: .
clone_size: once
j_call: TRBJ1-4
v_call: TRBV7-9

cdr3_nt: TGTGCCAGCTCATCGTCAGAGGGTATCGGGAATGAGCAGTTCTTC
cdr3_aa: CASSSSEGIGNEQFF
d_call: .
clone_size: .
j_call: TRBJ2-1
v_call: TRBV9

cdr3_nt: TGTGCCAGTAGTTCGGGACTTCGGAATGAGCAGTTCTTC
cdr3_aa: CASSSGLRNEQFF
d_call: .
clone_size: .
j_call: TRBJ2-1
v_call: TRBV19

cdr3_nt: TGTGCCAGCAGTGAGGGCAGGGGACCACAAGAGACCCAGTACTTC
cdr3_aa: CASSEGRGPQETQYF
d_call: .
clone_size: few
j_call: TRBJ2-5
v_call: TRBV2

cdr3_nt: TGTGCCGGACAAACAGGGGGAGTTCGCACCGGGGAGCTGTTTTTT
cdr3_aa: CAGQTGGVRTGELFF
d_call: TRBD1
clone_size: few
j_call: TRBJ2-2
v_call: TRBV5-4

cdr3_nt: TGTGCCAGCAGTGAAGCGGACAATCAGCCCCAGCATTTT
cdr3_aa: CASSEADNQPQHF
d_call: .
clone_size: .
j_call: TRBJ1-5
v_call: TRBV25-1

cdr3_nt: TGTGCCAGCAGTGACTCGTCCTTTAGCGGTGGGGCCAACGTCCTGACTTTC
cdr3_aa: CASSDSSFSGGANVLTF
d_call: .
clone_size: .
j_call: TRBJ2-6
v_call: TRBV6-4

cdr3_nt: TGTGCCAGCAGCCCCGGACAGGGAGAGGTGGAAAAACTGTTTTTT
cdr3_aa: CASSPGQGEVEKLFF
d_call: TRBD1
clone_size: once
j_call: TRBJ1-4
v_call: TRBV28

cdr3_nt: TGTGCCAGCAGCTTACTAGCGGGGGGCACAGATACGCAGTATTTT
cdr3_aa: CASSLLAGGTDTQYF
d_call: TRBD2
clone_size: .
j_call: TRBJ2-3
v_call: TRBV7-8